These 11 T cell receptor beta chains share one sample of origin, sequenced in a study of cytomegalovirus exposure and HLA in healthy donors. It was with 60 Vbeta and 13 Jbeta primers that the PCR ran. Libraries were prepared by immunoSEQ multiplex PCR; TCRdb keeps only in-frame clonotypes and omits some of them. The data contain roughly 150,000 clones, roughly four fifths of them singletons. The sequenced sample consisted of PBMCs. These receptor sequences come from a man aged 30-40 years in good health and CMV-seropositive.

On this clone itself: One junction end does not reproduce the germline sequence, and a read error may be involved. This chain connects TRBV7-9 to TRBJ2-1; 10 bases agree with TRBD2. Germline values: CDR1 SEHNR, CDR2 FQNEAQ (reference sequence). This CDR3 spans 17 amino acids. The CDR3 DNA follows: TGTTCCAGCAGCTTATCGCCCGGACTAGCGGAAACCCATGAGCAGTTCTTC. Translating gives CSSSLSPGLAETHEQFF.

The chain recombines TRBV7-9 with TRBJ1-2; weak D call: TRBD1 (6 bases). V dropped 7 bases and J dropped 3 bases, with 9 bases sitting between them. The CDR3 is 12 residues long. The germline CDR1 and CDR2 sequences are SEHNR and FQNEAQ (reference sequence). CDR3 nucleotides: TGTGCCAGCAAGGGGGAAGACTATGGCTACACCTTC. It translates to CASKGEDYGYTF. The variable domain in full, completed from reference TRBV7-9 and TRBJ1-2, reads DTGVSQNPRHKITKRGQNVTFRCDPISEHNRLYWYRQTLGQGPEFLTYFQNEAQLEKSRLLSDRFSAERPKGSFSTLEIQRTEQGDSAMYLCASKGEDYGYTFGSGTRLTVV.

The chain uses TRBV15 and TRBJ2-3; TRBD2 is a possible D gene (5 bases). The CDR3 is made up of 15 amino acids. Trimming removed 0 bases at V and 4 bases at J, with 11 bases between. The V gene's germline CDR1 is LNHNV and CDR2 YYDKDF (reference sequence). The CDR3 nucleotides read TGTGCCACCAGCAGAGATGGAGGATCGGCAGATACGCAGTATTTT. It is translated as CATSRDGGSADTQYF.

This clone was seen only once. This chain links TRBV10-3 with TRBJ2-3; 9 bases match TRBD2. In germline, CDR1 is ENHRY, CDR2 SYGVKD. The CDR3 runs to 16 residues. The V segment lost 7 bases and the J segment 1 base; nucleotides outside the gene matches: 9. CDR3 DNA sequence: TGTGCCATCAAGGTGACTAGCGGACTTGGCACAGATACGCAGTATTTT. Amino acid sequence: CAIKVTSGLGTDTQYF.

V gene TRBV2 combines with J gene TRBJ1-6, with a tentative D call TRBD1 (6 bases). V lost 7 bases and J 5 bases, leaving 12 bases between the germline ends. The CDR3 consists of 14 residues. CDR1 is SNHLY and CDR2 is FYNNEI in the germline V gene. CDR3 sequence (DNA): TGTGCCAGCAATACACAGGGAGATAATTCACCCCTCCACTTT. Residues: CASNTQGDNSPLHF.

The V and J genes are TRBV5-5 and TRBJ2-5; D gene uncertain. The germline CDR1 and CDR2 sequences are SGHKS and YYEKEE (reference sequence). V lost 4 bases, J lost 4 bases, and 14 bases lay in between. This CDR3 has 14 residues. The DNA of the CDR3 is TGTGCCAGCAGCAGCGAGAGATTTTCAGAGACCCAGTACTTC. This translates into CASSSERFSETQYF.

This sequence joins TRBV4-1 and TRBJ2-1; the D gene is possibly TRBD1 (6 bases). V was trimmed by 5 bases and J by 7 bases, leaving 24 bases between them. The CDR3 covers 17 residues. From germline, CDR1 is MGHRA and CDR2 YSYEKL. CDR3 sequence: CASSSGGHGPLGNEQFF. As DNA, the CDR3 is TGCGCCAGCAGCTCTGGGGGCCACGGACCCCTTGGGAATGAGCAGTTCTTC.

This clone has a handful of counts. This chain links TRBV7-2 with TRBJ2-2; D is possibly TRBD1 (5 bases). The V end was cut by 10 bases, the J end by 4 bases, with 16 bases between. The germline CDR1 and CDR2 sequences are SGHTA and FQGNSA. The CDR3 is made up of 14 amino acids. Written as DNA, the CDR3 is TGTGCCATCCCGTGGGGCTTTAGCACCGGGGAGCTGTTTTTT. This codes for CAIPWGFSTGELFF. Full variable domain (rest looked up from reference TRBV7-2 and TRBJ2-2): GAGVSQSPSNKVTEKGKDVELRCDPISGHTALYWYRQSLGQGLEFLIYFQGNSAPDKSGLPSDRFSAERTGGSVSTLTIQRTQQEDSAVYLCAIPWGFSTGELFFGEGSRLTVL.

This clone was seen a single time. The rearrangement uses TRBV9 and TRBJ1-5, with D uncertain. The CDR3 has 13 amino acids. Trimming took 5 bases from V and 4 from J, leaving 10 bases between them. Germline V gene lookup returns CDR1 SGDLS and CDR2 YYNGEE. The CDR3 DNA sequence: TGTGCCAGCAGTCCCGGGAGGAATCAGCCCCAGCATTTT. Translation: CASSPGRNQPQHF. Full variable domain (outside the CDR3, taken from reference TRBV9 and TRBJ1-5): DSGVTQTPKHLITATGQRVTLRCSPRSGDLSVYWYQQSLDQGLQFLIQYYNGEERAKGNILERFSAQQFPDLHSELNLSSLELGDSALYFCASSPGRNQPQHFGDGTRLSIL.

This clone was counted between two and nine times. The chain combines TRBV7-2 with TRBJ1-6; D may be TRBD1 (6 bases). V was cut by 4 bases and J by 1 base, with 8 bases left in between. Germline V gene data show CDR1 as SGHTA and CDR2 as FQGNSA. The CDR3 loop spans 15 amino acids. The DNA for the CDR3 is TGTGCCAGCAGCTCCGGACAGTCCTATAATTCACCCCTCCACTTT. It encodes CASSSGQSYNSPLHF.

J is TRBJ2-3 and V is TRBV5-1, with 8 positions matching TRBD2. Germline V gives CDR1 SGHRS, CDR2 YFSETQ. V was clipped by 6 bases and J by 2 bases; unmatched bases: 8. This CDR3 contains 15 residues. CDR3 nucleotide sequence: TGCGCCAGCAAAGTAGCGGGGATCCTCACAGATACGCAGTATTTT. Its protein is CASKVAGILTDTQYF.